These 14 T cell receptor beta chains came from one sample sequenced in a study of blood T cell repertoires in COVID-19. TCRdb keeps only in-frame clones here, not all; method: immunoSEQ multiplex PCR. The sample lists about 270,000 clones, approximately 90% occurring once. Sequencing used PBMCs or T cells enriched from blood (not recorded which). Source of these receptors: a man aged 40-50 years who had been exposed to COVID-19.

The chain couples TRBV30 to TRBJ2-1; 7 bases align to TRBD1. The CDR3 totals 17 residues. J gave up 1 base and V 0 bases, and 9 bases lay outside the gene matches. CDR1 is GTSNPN, CDR2 SVGIG, per germline (reference sequence). DNA for the CDR3: TGTGCCTGGAGTGTACAAGGGGGCAGGGTGTCCTACAATGAGCAGTTCTTC. Its translation: CAWSVQGGRVSYNEQFF.

The CDR3, as DNA: TGTGCCAGCAGCCCCGGGACAGGGGGCGCAGGTGAAAAACTGTTTTTT. Amino acid sequence: CASSPGTGGAGEKLFF. The genes are TRBV5-5 and TRBJ1-4; 12 nucleotides line up with TRBD1. The CDR3 contains 16 residues. In germline, CDR1 is SGHKS, CDR2 YYEKEE (reference sequence). V dropped 4 bases and J dropped 7; count of bases not matched to a gene: 8.

Turning to this clone: One end of the junction does not line up with germline, which may come from a read error. The rearrangement joins TRBV7-7 to TRBJ2-1; TRBD2 agrees at 16 bases. There are 19 residues in the CDR3. Germline CDR1 SSHAT, CDR2 FNYEAQ (reference sequence). CDR3 sequence reads: CASSPTGLAGGPRFNEQFF. The CDR3 DNA sequence: TGTGCTAGCAGCCCAACGGGACTAGCGGGAGGGCCCCGCTTCAATGAGCAGTTCTTC.

This clone was picked up one time. This sequence joins TRBV7-2 and TRBJ2-1, with 8 bases aligning to TRBD1. J lost 6 bases, V lost 5 bases, and 9 bases had no gene match. The germline gives CDR1 SGHTA, CDR2 FQGNSA. The CDR3 contains 15 residues. CDR3 in DNA: TGTGCCAGCAGCCCAGGGACAGGCCCTCTCAATGAGCAGTTCTTC. It translates to CASSPGTGPLNEQFF.

The chain recombines TRBV28 with TRBJ1-2; D is undetermined. CDR3 length: 13 residues. CDR1 is MDHEN and CDR2 is SYDVKM in the germline V gene. The V end lost 2 bases, the J end lost 6 bases, and 10 bases lay between the germline ends. The CDR3 loop reads CASSLNSRDGYTF. In DNA, the CDR3 is TGTGCCAGCAGTTTAAATTCGAGGGATGGCTACACCTTC.

The CDR3 nucleotides are TGTGCCAGCAGCCTTTCAGGGTCGTGGGGCACCTACAATGAGCAGTTCTTC. This translates into CASSLSGSWGTYNEQFF. The chain has TRBV9 and TRBJ2-1, with D tentatively TRBD1 (5 bases). The CDR3 totals 17 residues. V gave up 4 bases and J gave up 2 bases, with 19 bases separating them. Germline V gene sequence: CDR1 SGDLS, CDR2 YYNGEE.

The gene calls are TRBV5-1 and TRBJ1-2, with 7 bases identical to TRBD1. V dropped 4 bases and J dropped 6; count of bases not matched to a gene: 6. Per the germline V gene, CDR1 is SGHRS and CDR2 is YFSETQ. This CDR3 has 13 amino acids. DNA of the CDR3: TGCGCCAGCAGCCCGGCGCAGGGGGATGGCTACACCTTC. Residues: CASSPAQGDGYTF.

The sample holds one count of this clone. The chain recombines TRBV29-1 with TRBJ2-7; D unresolved. The V end lost 1 base, the J end lost 4 bases, and 11 bases lay between the germline ends. The CDR3 consists of 13 residues. Germline-derived CDR1 and CDR2 are SQVTM and ANQGSEA. CDR3 loop: CSVEVPSRYEQYF. The CDR3 nucleotides read TGCAGCGTTGAAGTCCCCTCCAGATACGAGCAGTACTTC.

The chain carries TRBV3-1 (or the pseudogene TRBV3-2) and TRBJ1-2, with TRBD1 matching 9 bases. Germline assignment: CDR1 LGHDT and CDR2 YNNKEL (reference sequence). This CDR3 is 16 amino acids long. V shed 0 bases, J shed 2 bases, and the junction held 4 bases outside the gene matches. The DNA for the CDR3 is TGTGCCAGCAGCCAAGAATGGGGGACAGGGAACTATGGCTACACCTTC. Translating gives CASSQEWGTGNYGYTF.

The V and J genes are TRBV6-6 and TRBJ2-5; the match to TRBD2 covers 10 bases. From germline, CDR1 is MNHNY and CDR2 SVGAGI (reference sequence). With V trimmed by 7 bases and J by 5 bases, 4 bases remained unmatched. CDR3 length: 13 amino acids. As DNA, the CDR3 is TGTGCCAGCAAACCGACTAGCGGGGAGACCCAGTACTTC. Translated: CASKPTSGETQYF.

The rearrangement uses TRBV6-5 and TRBJ1-1; maybe TRBD1 (6 bases). Germline V lookup: CDR1 MNHEY, CDR2 SVGAGI. The length of the CDR3 is 13 residues. V dropped 6 bases and J dropped 1 base, with 9 bases sitting between them. CDR3 DNA sequence: TGTGCCAGCAGCGAGGACAGGAACACTGAAGCTTTCTTT. It specifies CASSEDRNTEAFF.

The chain carries TRBV18 and TRBJ2-7; 11 bases are shared with TRBD2. With V trimmed by 6 bases and J by 6 bases, 7 bases remained unmatched. CDR3 length: 14 amino acids. Germline loops: CDR1 KGHSH, CDR2 LQKENI. The chain's CDR3 is CASSFSGRAAEQYF. CDR3 nucleotides: TGTGCCAGCTCCTTTAGCGGGAGGGCCGCCGAGCAGTACTTC.

The chain employs TRBV11-1 and TRBJ2-1; D is unresolved. This CDR3 spans 13 amino acids. Germline V gene lookup returns CDR1 SGHAT and CDR2 FQDESV (reference sequence). Trimming pared 2 bases from V and 7 bases from J, leaving 9 bases between. Here the CDR3 DNA reads TGTGCCAGCAGCTTAATCCGGTCGAATGAGCAGTTCTTC. Its protein is CASSLIRSNEQFF.

Only a few counts were recorded for this clone. This rearrangement joins TRBV6-2 or TRBV6-3 to TRBJ2-2, with unresolved D. Per the germline V gene, CDR1 is MNHEY and CDR2 is SVGEGT. V was trimmed by 4 bases and J by 3 bases, leaving 9 bases between them. This CDR3 has 14 residues. The CDR3 DNA sequence: TGTGCCAGCAGTTCGATTCGAGACACCGGGGAGCTGTTTTTT. It encodes CASSSIRDTGELFF.